These 15 T cell receptor beta chains were all obtained from the same sample, sequenced in a study of shared clonotypes between healthy human individuals. The table came from immunoSEQ multiplex PCR; TCRdb's copy has only in-frame clones and leaves some out. The table lists a few hundred thousand clones, 95% to 96% of them singletons, with around 0.11% in the top ten. CD45RO-negative cells were positively selected for CCR7, leaving out terminally differentiated effector memory CD45RA+ cells. Sequencing was done on a sample of naive CD8+ T cells sorted from blood. Receptors originate from a woman between 25 and 40 years old in good health.

In this sample, this clone turned up once. The rearrangement uses TRBV13 and TRBJ2-3; no reliable D call. Per germline, CDR1 PRHDT and CDR2 FYEKMQ (reference sequence). The CDR3 contains 14 residues. Trimming left V 0 bases short and J 9 bases short, with 13 bases between. In DNA form, the CDR3 reads TGTGCCAGCAGCTTAGGCCCGTTGGACGGGACGCAGTATTTT. The encoded protein is CASSLGPLDGTQYF.

This chain uses TRBV5-6 with TRBJ2-4, with D perhaps TRBD1 or TRBD2 (5 bases each). Germline CDR1 reads SGHDT; CDR2 reads YYEEEE. The CDR3 spans 14 residues. The V end was cut by 3 bases, the J end by 7 bases, with 14 bases between. CDR3 bases: TGTGCCAGCAGCTATGGGACCCCGGGGAACATTCAGTACTTC. Protein: CASSYGTPGNIQYF.

V is TRBV10-2 and J is TRBJ2-7; 13 nucleotides match TRBD2. With V trimmed by 5 bases and J by 5 bases, 3 bases remained unmatched. The CDR3 is made up of 14 amino acids. Germline assignment: CDR1 WSHSY and CDR2 SAAADI. In DNA form, the CDR3 reads TGCGCCAGCAGTTCGGGACTAGCGGGACACGAGCAGTACTTC. This translates into CASSSGLAGHEQYF.

The chain carries TRBV28 and TRBJ2-5; weak D call: TRBD2 (6 bases). V was trimmed by 0 bases and J by 4 bases, leaving 12 bases between them. This CDR3 has 15 residues. Germline CDR1 and CDR2: MDHEN and SYDVKM. The CDR3 DNA follows: TGTGCCAGCAGTTTATGGGCGGGGACCAGAGAGACCCAGTACTTC. This encodes CASSLWAGTRETQYF.

The chain carries TRBV9 and TRBJ2-7; the match to TRBD2 covers 7 bases. Germline V gene sequence: CDR1 SGDLS, CDR2 YYNGEE. V lost 2 bases to trimming and J lost 5 bases; unmatched junction nucleotides: 7. The CDR3 length is 14 residues. The CDR3 reads CASSVSGIQHEQYF. CDR3 in DNA: TGTGCCAGCAGCGTGAGCGGGATACAACACGAGCAGTACTTC.

As concerns this clone: The sample has other DNA sequences that encode this CDR3 too. The chain uses TRBV28 and TRBJ2-2; no definite D call. The germline gives CDR1 MDHEN, CDR2 SYDVKM. The ends were cut back, 2 bases at V and 3 bases at J, with 1 base in the middle. The CDR3 has 12 amino acids. CDR3 coding DNA: TGTGCCAGCAGTTTAGACACCGGGGAGCTGTTTTTT. Protein product: CASSLDTGELFF. Using reference TRBV28 and TRBJ2-2 for the parts outside the CDR3, the full variable domain is DVKVTQSSRYLVKRTGEKVFLECVQDMDHENMFWYRQDPGLGLRLIYFSYDVKMKEKGDIPEGYSVSREKKERFSLILESASTNQTSMYLCASSLDTGELFFGEGSRLTVL.

J is TRBJ2-1 and V is TRBV2; the D call may be TRBD1 or TRBD2 (5 bases each). Germline-derived CDR1 and CDR2 are SNHLY and FYNNEI. This CDR3 is built from 15 residues. Between the trimmed V and J ends, which lost 7 bases and 5 bases, there was a span of 18 bases. CDR3 sequence (DNA): TGTGCCAGCACGACCGGGACGGGGATAAACAATGAGCAGTTCTTC. Translating it yields CASTTGTGINNEQFF.

The chain has TRBV2 and TRBJ2-7; D is unclear. Germline CDR1 reads SNHLY; CDR2 reads FYNNEI. V was shortened by 7 bases and J by 0 bases, with 7 bases between the two germline ends. The CDR3 is 12 residues long. The CDR3 loop reads CASTWDSYEQYF. For the CDR3, the DNA is TGTGCCAGCACTTGGGACTCCTACGAGCAGTACTTC.

The chain joins TRBV27 to TRBJ2-1; TRBD1 is a possible D gene (6 bases). This CDR3 is 15 amino acids long. Trimming took off 5 bases at V and 3 bases at J, with 14 bases between the two ends. CDR1 and CDR2 from the germline V gene are MNHEY and SMNVEV (reference sequence). CDR3 amino acids: CASSLTGSYYNEQFF. The CDR3 nucleotides read TGTGCCAGCAGTCTAACAGGGAGTTACTACAATGAGCAGTTCTTC.

DNA for the CDR3: TGTGCCAGCAGTCGTGACAGGGGGCTGGTTGTTTACAACGAGCAGTACTTC. This codes for CASSRDRGLVVYNEQYF. The chain joins TRBV28 to TRBJ2-5; 10 bases fit TRBD1. The end of the DNA is better explained by TRBJ2-7, so the J call may be wrong. The CDR3 consists of 17 residues. Germline V gene data show CDR1 as MDHEN and CDR2 as SYDVKM.

J is TRBJ2-1 and V is TRBV28, with D perhaps given as TRBD1 or TRBD2 (5 bases each). V lost 3 bases and J 4 bases, leaving 16 bases between the germline ends. The CDR3 totals 16 residues. The germline CDR1 and CDR2 sequences are MDHEN and SYDVKM. The CDR3 bases are TGTGCCAGCAGTTTCTTAGGGACGCTCCAATACAATGAGCAGTTCTTC. Amino acid sequence: CASSFLGTLQYNEQFF.

V gene TRBV30 combines with J gene TRBJ2-7; 8 nucleotides align to TRBD2. CDR1 and CDR2 from the germline V gene are GTSNPN and SVGIG (reference sequence). This CDR3 is 14 amino acids long. V lost 2 bases to trimming and J lost 0 bases; unmatched junction nucleotides: 3. Written as DNA, the CDR3 is TGTGCCTGGAGTACTAGCGGAAGCTCCTACGAGCAGTACTTC. Amino acids: CAWSTSGSSYEQYF.

Details on this clone: The sample has other DNA sequences that encode this CDR3 too. The chain carries TRBV10-1 and TRBJ2-7; D is unresolved. This CDR3 contains 14 residues. V dropped 0 bases and J dropped 1 base, with 7 bases sitting between them. Germline lookup yields CDR1 WNHNN and CDR2 SYGVQD (reference sequence). CDR3 residues: CASSESDGSYEQYF. CDR3 DNA: TGCGCCAGCAGTGAGTCTGACGGGTCCTACGAGCAGTACTTC.

V usage is TRBV5-4 and J usage is TRBJ2-1, with 7 bases lining up with TRBD2. Germline V gives CDR1 SGHNT, CDR2 YYREEE (reference sequence). After removal of 3 bases from V and 3 bases from J, the junction contained 9 bases not matched to a gene. The CDR3 sequence is 16 residues long. The CDR3 region has the DNA TGTGCCAGCAGCTCACTTACAGCGGGGCTCTACAATGAGCAGTTCTTC. Translating gives CASSSLTAGLYNEQFF.

As DNA, the CDR3 is TGTGCCAGCAGCGTAGGTTGGGGGGCAGGGGATGCCTACGAGCAGTACTTC. It encodes CASSVGWGAGDAYEQYF. The chain joins TRBV9 to TRBJ2-7, with D possibly called TRBD1 or TRBD2 (6 bases each). Trimming removed 0 bases at V and 2 bases at J, with 18 bases between. The CDR3 is 17 residues long. In germline, CDR1 is SGDLS, CDR2 YYNGEE.